Sequencing of this TCR beta chain was carried out in a study of neurological immune-mediated disorders. Broader study findings: Subjects shared no identical expanded-clone CDR3 amino acid sequences, suggesting private TCR-beta repertoires in all groups. Multiple sclerosis, the disease with the least TCR clonal expansion, fell below healthy controls, whereas HTLV-1-associated myelopathy showed the most.

With 10-nucleotide random UMIs, 5'RACE was used to make the cDNA. Every sequencing run drew on 15-18 subjects and yielded over 170 million TCR-beta sequences. Using its own MiXCR run on the 5' RACE reads, TCRdb lists one record per CDR3 protein. Among roughly 80,000 distinct CDR3 sequences listed, about 9.3% were seen once. Concerning this clonotype: As yet, its antigen is unknown. Sequence at one end of the junction differs from germline and may be a read error.

Germline CDR1 and CDR2: LNHDA and SQIVND (reference sequence). This CDR3 comprises 12 residues. Sequencing was done on a sample of PBMCs. This chain joins TRBV19 and TRBJ2-1; no clear D. The source of this sequence is a man aged 40-50 years in good health. The CDR3 is CVSSPGYNEQFF. The CDR3 DNA reads as TGTGTCAGTAGCCCAGGATACAATGAGCAGTTCTTC.